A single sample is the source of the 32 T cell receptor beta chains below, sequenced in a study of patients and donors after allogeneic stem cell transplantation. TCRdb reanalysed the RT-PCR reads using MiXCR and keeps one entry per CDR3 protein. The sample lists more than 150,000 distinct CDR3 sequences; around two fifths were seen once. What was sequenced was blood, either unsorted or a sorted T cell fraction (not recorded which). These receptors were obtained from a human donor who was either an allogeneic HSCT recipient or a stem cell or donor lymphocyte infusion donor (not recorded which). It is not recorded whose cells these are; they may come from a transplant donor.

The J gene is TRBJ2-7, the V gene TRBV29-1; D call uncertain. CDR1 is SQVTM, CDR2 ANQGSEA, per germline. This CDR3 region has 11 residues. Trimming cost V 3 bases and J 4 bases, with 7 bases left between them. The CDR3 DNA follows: TGCAGCGTTGAGAGGAGTTACGAGCAGTACTTC. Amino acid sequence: CSVERSYEQYF.

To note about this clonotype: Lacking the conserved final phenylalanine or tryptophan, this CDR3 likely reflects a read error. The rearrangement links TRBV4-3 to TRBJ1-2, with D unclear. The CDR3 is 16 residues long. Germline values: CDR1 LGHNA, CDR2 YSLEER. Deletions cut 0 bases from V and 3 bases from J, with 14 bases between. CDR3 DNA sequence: TGCGCCAGCAGCCAAGATGCGGGGAATCCTTACTATGGCTACACCCTC. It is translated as CASSQDAGNPYYGYTL.

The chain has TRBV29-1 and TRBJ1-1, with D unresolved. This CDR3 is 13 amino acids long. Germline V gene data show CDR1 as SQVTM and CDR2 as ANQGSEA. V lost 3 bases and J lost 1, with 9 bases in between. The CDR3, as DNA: TGCAGCGTTGAGGACGGATCGAACACTGAAGCTTTCTTT. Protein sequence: CSVEDGSNTEAFF. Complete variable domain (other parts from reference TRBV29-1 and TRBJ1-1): SAVISQKPSRDICQRGTSLTIQCQVDSQVTMMFWYRQQPGQSLTLIATANQGSEATYESGFVIDKFPISRPNLTFSTLTVSNMSPEDSSIYLCSVEDGSNTEAFFGQGTRLTVV.

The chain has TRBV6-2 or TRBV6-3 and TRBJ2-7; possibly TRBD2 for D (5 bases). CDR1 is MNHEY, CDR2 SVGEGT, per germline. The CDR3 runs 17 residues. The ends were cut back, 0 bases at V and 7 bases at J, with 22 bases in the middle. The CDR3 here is CASSYSRYRGLPGEQYF. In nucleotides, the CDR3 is TGTGCCAGCAGTTACTCGAGATATCGTGGGCTTCCGGGGGAGCAGTACTTC.

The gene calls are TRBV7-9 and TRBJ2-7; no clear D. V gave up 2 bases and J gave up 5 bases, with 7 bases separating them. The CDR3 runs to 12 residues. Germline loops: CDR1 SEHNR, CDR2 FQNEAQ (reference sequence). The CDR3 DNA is TGTGCCAGCAGCTTATTTCCGAACGAGCAGTACTTC. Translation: CASSLFPNEQYF.

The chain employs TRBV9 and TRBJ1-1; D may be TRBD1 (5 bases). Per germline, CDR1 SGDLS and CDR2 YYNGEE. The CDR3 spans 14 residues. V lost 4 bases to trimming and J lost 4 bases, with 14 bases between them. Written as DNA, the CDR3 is TGTGCCAGCAGCCCAGGCTTTAGGGGCACTGAAGCTTTCTTT. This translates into CASSPGFRGTEAFF.

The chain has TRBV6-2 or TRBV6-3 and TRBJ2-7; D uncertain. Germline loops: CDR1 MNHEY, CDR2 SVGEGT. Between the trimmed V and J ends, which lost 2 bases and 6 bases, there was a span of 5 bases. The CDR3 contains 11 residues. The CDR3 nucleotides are TGTGCCAGCAGTTACGGTGGCGAGCAGTACTTC. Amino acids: CASSYGGEQYF.

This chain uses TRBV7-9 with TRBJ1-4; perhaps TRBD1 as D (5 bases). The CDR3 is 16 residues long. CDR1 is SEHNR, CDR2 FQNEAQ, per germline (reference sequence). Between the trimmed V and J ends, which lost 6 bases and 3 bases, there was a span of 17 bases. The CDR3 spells CASRLGRQLPNEKLFF. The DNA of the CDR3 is TGTGCCAGCAGGCTGGGGCGACAGCTTCCTAATGAAAAACTGTTTTTT.

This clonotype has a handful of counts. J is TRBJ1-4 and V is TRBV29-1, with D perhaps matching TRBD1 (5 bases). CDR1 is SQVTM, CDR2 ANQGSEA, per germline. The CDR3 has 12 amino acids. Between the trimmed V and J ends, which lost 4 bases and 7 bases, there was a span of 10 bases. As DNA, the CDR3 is TGCAGCGTTGCACCAGGGCCTGAAAAACTGTTTTTT. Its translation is CSVAPGPEKLFF.

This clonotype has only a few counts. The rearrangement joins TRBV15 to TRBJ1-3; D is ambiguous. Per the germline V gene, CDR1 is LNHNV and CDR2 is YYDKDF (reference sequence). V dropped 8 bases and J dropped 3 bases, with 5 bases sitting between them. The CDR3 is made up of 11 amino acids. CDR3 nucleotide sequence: TGTGCCACCCGGGATGGAAACACCATATATTTT. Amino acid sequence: CATRDGNTIYF.

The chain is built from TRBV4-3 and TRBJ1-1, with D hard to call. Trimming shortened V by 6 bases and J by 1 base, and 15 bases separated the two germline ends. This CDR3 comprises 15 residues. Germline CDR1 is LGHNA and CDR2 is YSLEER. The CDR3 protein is CASSFEASGNTEAFF. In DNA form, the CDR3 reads TGCGCCAGCAGTTTCGAGGCGTCCGGGAACACTGAAGCTTTCTTT.

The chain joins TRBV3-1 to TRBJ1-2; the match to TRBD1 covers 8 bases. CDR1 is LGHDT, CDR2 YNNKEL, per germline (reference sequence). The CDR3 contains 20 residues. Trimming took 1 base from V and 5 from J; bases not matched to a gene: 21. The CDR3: CASSQGAPPTGVLGTYGYTF. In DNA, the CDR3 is TGTGCCAGCAGCCAAGGCGCCCCCCCGACAGGGGTTCTGGGGACATATGGCTACACCTTC.

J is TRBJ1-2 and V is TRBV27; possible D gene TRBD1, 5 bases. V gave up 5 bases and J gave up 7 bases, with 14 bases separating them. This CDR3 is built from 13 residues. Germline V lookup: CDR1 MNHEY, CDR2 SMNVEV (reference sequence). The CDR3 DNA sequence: TGTGCCAGCAGTAATACTGGGGCCGGTGGCTACACCTTC. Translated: CASSNTGAGGYTF.

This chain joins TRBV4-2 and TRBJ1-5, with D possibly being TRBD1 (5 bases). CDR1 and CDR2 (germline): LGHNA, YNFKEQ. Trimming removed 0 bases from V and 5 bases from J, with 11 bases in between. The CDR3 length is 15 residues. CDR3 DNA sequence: TGTGCCAGCAGCCAAGAGGGGCAGGGTCATCAGCCCCAGCATTTT. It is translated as CASSQEGQGHQPQHF.

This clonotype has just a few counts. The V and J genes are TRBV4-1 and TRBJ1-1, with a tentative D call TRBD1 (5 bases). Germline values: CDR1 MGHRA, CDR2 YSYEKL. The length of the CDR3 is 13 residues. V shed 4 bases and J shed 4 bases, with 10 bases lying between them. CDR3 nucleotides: TGCGCCAGCAGCCTCCAGGGATTCACTGAAGCTTTCTTT. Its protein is CASSLQGFTEAFF.

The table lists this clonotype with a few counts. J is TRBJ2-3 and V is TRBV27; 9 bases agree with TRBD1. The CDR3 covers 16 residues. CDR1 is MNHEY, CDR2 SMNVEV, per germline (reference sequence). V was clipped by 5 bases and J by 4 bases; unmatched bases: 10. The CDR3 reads CASSLQGASHPDTQYF. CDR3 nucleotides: TGTGCCAGCAGTCTACAGGGGGCATCGCATCCAGATACGCAGTATTTT.

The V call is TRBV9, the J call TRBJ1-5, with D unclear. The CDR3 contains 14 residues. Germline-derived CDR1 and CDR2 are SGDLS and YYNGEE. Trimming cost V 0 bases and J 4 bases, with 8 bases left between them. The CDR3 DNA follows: TGTGCCAGCAGCGTAGACCCGGGAAATCAGCCCCAGCATTTT. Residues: CASSVDPGNQPQHF. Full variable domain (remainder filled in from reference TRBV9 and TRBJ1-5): DSGVTQTPKHLITATGQRVTLRCSPRSGDLSVYWYQQSLDQGLQFLIQYYNGEERAKGNILERFSAQQFPDLHSELNLSSLELGDSALYFCASSVDPGNQPQHFGDGTRLSIL.

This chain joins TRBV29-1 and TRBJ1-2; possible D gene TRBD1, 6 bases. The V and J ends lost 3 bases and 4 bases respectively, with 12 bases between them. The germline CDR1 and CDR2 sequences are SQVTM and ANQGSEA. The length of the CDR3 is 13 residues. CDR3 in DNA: TGCAGCGTTGAGGGGGACATCAGCTATGGCTACACCTTC. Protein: CSVEGDISYGYTF. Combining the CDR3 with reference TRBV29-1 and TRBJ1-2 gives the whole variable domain SAVISQKPSRDICQRGTSLTIQCQVDSQVTMMFWYRQQPGQSLTLIATANQGSEATYESGFVIDKFPISRPNLTFSTLTVSNMSPEDSSIYLCSVEGDISYGYTFGSGTRLTVV.

This CDR3 reads CSARVGHEQYF. CDR3 nucleotides: TGCAGTGCTAGAGTAGGTCACGAGCAGTACTTC. The rearrangement links TRBV20-1 to TRBJ2-7; D unresolved. There are 11 residues in the CDR3. Trimming stripped 1 base from V and 5 bases from J, with 6 bases between. From germline, CDR1 is DFQATT and CDR2 SNEGSKA (reference sequence).

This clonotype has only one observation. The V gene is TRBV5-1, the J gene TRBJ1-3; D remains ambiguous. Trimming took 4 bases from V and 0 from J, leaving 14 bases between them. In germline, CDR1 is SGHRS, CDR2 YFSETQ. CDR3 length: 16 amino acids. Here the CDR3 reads CASSPLGTSSGNTIYF. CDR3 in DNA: TGCGCCAGCAGCCCGCTGGGCACGAGCTCTGGAAACACCATATATTTT.

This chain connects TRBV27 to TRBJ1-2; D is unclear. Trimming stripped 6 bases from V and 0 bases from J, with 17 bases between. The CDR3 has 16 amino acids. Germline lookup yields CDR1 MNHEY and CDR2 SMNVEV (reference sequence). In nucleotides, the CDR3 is TGTGCCAGCAGCTCCGAAAGGGCTGACACTAACTATGGCTACACCTTC. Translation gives CASSSERADTNYGYTF.

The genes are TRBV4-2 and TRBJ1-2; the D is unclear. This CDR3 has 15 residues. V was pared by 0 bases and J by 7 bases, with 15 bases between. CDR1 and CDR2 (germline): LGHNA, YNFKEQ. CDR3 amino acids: CASSQDVARGPGYTF. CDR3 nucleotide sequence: TGTGCCAGCAGCCAAGATGTGGCGAGAGGTCCTGGCTACACCTTC.

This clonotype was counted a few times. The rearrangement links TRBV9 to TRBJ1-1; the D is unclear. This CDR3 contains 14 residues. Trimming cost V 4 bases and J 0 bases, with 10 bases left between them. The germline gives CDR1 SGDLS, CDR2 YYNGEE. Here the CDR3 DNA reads TGTGCCAGCAGCCCGAGACCCCTGAACACTGAAGCTTTCTTT. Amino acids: CASSPRPLNTEAFF.

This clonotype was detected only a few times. CDR3 nucleotide sequence: TGCGCCAGCAGCTTGGCAGGTGGGGACTATGGCTACACCTTC. The encoded protein is CASSLAGGDYGYTF. The chain recombines TRBV5-1 with TRBJ1-2; D ambiguous. Looked up from germline, CDR1 is SGHRS and CDR2 is YFSETQ. V was trimmed by 0 bases and J by 3 bases, leaving 9 bases between them. This CDR3 spans 14 amino acids.

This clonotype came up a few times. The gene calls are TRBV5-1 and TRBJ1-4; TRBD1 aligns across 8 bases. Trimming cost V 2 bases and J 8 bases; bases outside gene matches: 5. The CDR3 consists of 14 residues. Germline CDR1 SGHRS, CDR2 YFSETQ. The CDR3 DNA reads TGCGCCAGCAGCTTCTCCAGGGGGCGAGAAAAACTGTTTTTT. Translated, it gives CASSFSRGREKLFF.

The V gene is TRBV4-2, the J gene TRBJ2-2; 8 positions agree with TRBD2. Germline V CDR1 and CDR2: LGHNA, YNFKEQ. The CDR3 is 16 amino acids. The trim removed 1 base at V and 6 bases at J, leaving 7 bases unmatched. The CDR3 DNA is TGTGCCAGCAGCCAAGGGAGCGGGGGCGGGGCCGGGGAGCTGTTTTTT. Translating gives CASSQGSGGGAGELFF.

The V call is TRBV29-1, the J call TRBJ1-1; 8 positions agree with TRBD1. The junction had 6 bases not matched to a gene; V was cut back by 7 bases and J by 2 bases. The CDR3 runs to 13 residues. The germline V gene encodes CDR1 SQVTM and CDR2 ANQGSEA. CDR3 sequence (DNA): TGCAGCGGCCAGGACAGGGCCAACACTGAAGCTTTCTTT. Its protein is CSGQDRANTEAFF.

The CDR3 region is CASSPKGPQHF. The CDR3, as DNA: TGTGCCAGCAGTCCTAAGGGGCCCCAGCATTTT. The chain combines TRBV28 with TRBJ1-5; no firm D call. The CDR3 loop spans 11 amino acids. V was shortened by 5 bases and J by 9 bases, with 8 bases between the two germline ends. Germline V gene lookup returns CDR1 MDHEN and CDR2 SYDVKM.

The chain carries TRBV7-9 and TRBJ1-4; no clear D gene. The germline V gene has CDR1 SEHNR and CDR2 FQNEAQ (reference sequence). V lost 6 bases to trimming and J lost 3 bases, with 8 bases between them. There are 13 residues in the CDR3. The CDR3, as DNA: TGTGCCAGCAGGGTATCGGCTAATGAAAAACTGTTTTTT. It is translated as CASRVSANEKLFF.

CDR3: CASSRDTNYGYTF. The CDR3 DNA reads TGTGCCAGCAGTCGAGACACAAACTATGGCTACACCTTC. The rearrangement uses TRBV7-9 and TRBJ1-2, with D hard to call. The CDR3 sequence is 13 residues long. Germline lookup yields CDR1 SEHNR and CDR2 FQNEAQ (reference sequence). V lost 6 bases, J lost 2 bases, and 10 bases lay in between. Drawing the rest from reference TRBV7-9 and TRBJ1-2, the complete variable domain is DTGVSQNPRHKITKRGQNVTFRCDPISEHNRLYWYRQTLGQGPEFLTYFQNEAQLEKSRLLSDRFSAERPKGSFSTLEIQRTEQGDSAMYLCASSRDTNYGYTFGSGTRLTVV.

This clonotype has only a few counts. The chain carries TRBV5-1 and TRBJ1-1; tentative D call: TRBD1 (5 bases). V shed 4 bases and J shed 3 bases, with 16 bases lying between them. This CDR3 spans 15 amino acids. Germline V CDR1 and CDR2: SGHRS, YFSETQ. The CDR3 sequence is CASSLGLQGDTEAFF. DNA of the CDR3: TGCGCCAGCAGCCTGGGGCTTCAGGGAGACACTGAAGCTTTCTTT. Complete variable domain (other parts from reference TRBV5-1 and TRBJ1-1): KAGVTQTPRYLIKTRGQQVTLSCSPISGHRSVSWYQQTPGQGLQFLFEYFSETQRNKGNFPGRFSGRQFSNSRSEMNVSTLELGDSALYLCASSLGLQGDTEAFFGQGTRLTVV.

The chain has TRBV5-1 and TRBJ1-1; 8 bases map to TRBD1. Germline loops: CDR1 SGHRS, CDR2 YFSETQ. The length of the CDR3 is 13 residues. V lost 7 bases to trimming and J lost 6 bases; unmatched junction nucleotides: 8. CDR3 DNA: TGCGCCAGCCATGCCCAGGGGGCGGCTGAAGCTTTCTTT. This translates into CASHAQGAAEAFF.